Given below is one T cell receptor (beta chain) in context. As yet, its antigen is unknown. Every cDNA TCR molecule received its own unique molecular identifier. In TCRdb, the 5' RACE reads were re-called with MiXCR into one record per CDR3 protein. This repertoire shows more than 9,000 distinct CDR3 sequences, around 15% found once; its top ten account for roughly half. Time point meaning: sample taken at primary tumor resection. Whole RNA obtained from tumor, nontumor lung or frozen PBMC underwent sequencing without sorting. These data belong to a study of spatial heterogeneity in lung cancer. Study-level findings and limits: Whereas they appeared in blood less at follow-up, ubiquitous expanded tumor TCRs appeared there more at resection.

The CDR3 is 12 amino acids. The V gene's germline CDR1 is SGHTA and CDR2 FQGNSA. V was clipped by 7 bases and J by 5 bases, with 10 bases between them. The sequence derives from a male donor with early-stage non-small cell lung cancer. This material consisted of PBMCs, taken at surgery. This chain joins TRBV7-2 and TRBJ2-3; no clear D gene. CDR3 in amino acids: CASTSTGDTQYF. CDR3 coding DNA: TGTGCCAGCACATCAACCGGAGATACGCAGTATTTT.